The clone carrying this T cell receptor beta chain was detected many times. These data originate in a study of T-cell memory formation after mild COVID-19. With constant-segment primers, 5'RACE yielded cDNA libraries of TCR alpha and TCR beta that carried sample barcodes and UMIs. Using its own MiXCR run on the 5' RACE reads, TCRdb lists one record per CDR3 protein. The data show a few hundred thousand distinct CDR3 sequences, approximately 9% seen once. The source material was PBMCs or a T cell subset sorted from them (not recorded which). The origin of this receptor is a man aged 18-30 years who had mild COVID-19 (a few samples of this study predate the infection). Cell type and time point are not known.

Here the CDR3 reads CASSFEDREWTGELFF. CDR3 in DNA: TGTGCCAGCAGCTTCGAGGACAGGGAGTGGACCGGGGAGCTGTTTTTT. This chain links TRBV7-9 with TRBJ2-2; 8 positions agree with TRBD1. The CDR3 is 16 amino acids. After removal of 3 bases from V and 5 bases from J, the junction contained 8 bases not matched to a gene. Germline V lookup: CDR1 SEHNR, CDR2 FQNEAQ (reference sequence).